This paragraph reports one TCR beta chain. The authors' processing: The authors estimated nucleated cell counts from reference gene primer amplification. TCRdb's copy holds only in-frame clones and misses some; the assay was immunoSEQ multiplex PCR. The V and J calls and clone size were taken over from that table, and D and trimming were inferred from the DNA. The sample has about 230,000 clones; 70% to 90% are singletons. The record originates from a study of blood T cell repertoires in COVID-19. Whole-study context: T cells, B-cell-depleted T cells, or PBMCs supplied cDNA or gDNA.

CDR3 size: 13 residues. Per germline, CDR1 SGHVS and CDR2 FQNEAQ. V was shortened by 4 bases and J by 1 base, with 8 bases between the two germline ends. This receptor was taken from a woman between 65 and 79 years old with active or convalescent COVID-19. Sequencing was done on a sample of peripheral blood. The rearrangement joins TRBV7-8 to TRBJ2-7; D is possibly TRBD2 (5 bases). The CDR3 loop is CASSSDSSYEQYF. The CDR3 DNA sequence: TGTGCCAGCAGCTCGGACTCGTCCTACGAGCAGTACTTC.